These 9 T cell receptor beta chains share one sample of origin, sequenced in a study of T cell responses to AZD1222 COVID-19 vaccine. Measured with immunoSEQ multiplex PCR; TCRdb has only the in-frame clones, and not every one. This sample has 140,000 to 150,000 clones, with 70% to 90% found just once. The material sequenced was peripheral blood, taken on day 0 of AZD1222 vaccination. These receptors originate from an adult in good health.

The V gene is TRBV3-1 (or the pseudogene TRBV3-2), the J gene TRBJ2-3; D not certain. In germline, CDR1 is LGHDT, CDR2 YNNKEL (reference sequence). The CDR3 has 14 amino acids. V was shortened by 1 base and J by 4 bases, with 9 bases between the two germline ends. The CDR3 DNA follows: TGTGCCAGCAGCCAAGGGCTGGGGTCAGATACGCAGTATTTT. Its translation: CASSQGLGSDTQYF.

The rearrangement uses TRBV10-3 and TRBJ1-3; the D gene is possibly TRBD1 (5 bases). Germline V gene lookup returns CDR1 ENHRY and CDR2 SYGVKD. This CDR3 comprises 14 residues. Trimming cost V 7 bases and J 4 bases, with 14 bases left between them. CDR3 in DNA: TGTGCCATCAATGGGGCCTCAGAAGGAAACACCATATATTTT. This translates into CAINGASEGNTIYF.

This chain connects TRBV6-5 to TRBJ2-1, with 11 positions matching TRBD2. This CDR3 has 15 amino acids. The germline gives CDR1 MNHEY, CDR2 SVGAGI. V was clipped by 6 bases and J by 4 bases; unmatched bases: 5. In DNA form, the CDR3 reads TGTGCCAGCAGCGGCCGACTAGCGGGATACAATGAGCAGTTCTTC. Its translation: CASSGRLAGYNEQFF.

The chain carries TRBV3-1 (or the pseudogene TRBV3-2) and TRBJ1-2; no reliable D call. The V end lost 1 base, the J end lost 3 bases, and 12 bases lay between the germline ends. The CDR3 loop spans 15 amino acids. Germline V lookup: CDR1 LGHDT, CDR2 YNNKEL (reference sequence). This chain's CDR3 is CASSQGKGEYYGYTF. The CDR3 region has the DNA TGTGCCAGCAGCCAAGGCAAGGGAGAGTACTATGGCTACACCTTC.

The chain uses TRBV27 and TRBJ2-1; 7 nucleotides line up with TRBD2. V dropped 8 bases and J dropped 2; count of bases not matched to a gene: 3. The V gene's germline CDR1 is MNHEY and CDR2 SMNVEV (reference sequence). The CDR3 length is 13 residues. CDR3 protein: CASWEGAYNEQFF. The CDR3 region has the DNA TGTGCCAGCTGGGAGGGCGCCTACAATGAGCAGTTCTTC.

The CDR3 DNA sequence: TGTGCTAGTGGTTCGGGGGACCAGGGTCAGGAGACCCAGTACTTC. Translating it yields CASGSGDQGQETQYF. The V gene is TRBV12-5, the J gene TRBJ2-5; D perhaps matches TRBD2 (6 bases). CDR3 size: 15 residues. Germline loops: CDR1 LGHNT, CDR2 FRNRAP. Trimming removed 4 bases at V and 5 bases at J, with 17 bases between.

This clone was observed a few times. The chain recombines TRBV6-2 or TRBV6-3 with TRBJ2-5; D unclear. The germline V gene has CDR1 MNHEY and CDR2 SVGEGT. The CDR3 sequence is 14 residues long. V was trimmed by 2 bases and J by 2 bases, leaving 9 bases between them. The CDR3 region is CASSYGPTQETQYF. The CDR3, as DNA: TGTGCCAGCAGTTACGGGCCTACTCAAGAGACCCAGTACTTC.

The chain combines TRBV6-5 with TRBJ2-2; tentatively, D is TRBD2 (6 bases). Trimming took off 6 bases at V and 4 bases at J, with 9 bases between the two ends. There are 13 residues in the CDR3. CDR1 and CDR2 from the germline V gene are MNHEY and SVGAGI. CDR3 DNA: TGTGCCAGCAGGGAGGGAGGCACCGGGGAGCTGTTTTTT. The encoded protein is CASREGGTGELFF.

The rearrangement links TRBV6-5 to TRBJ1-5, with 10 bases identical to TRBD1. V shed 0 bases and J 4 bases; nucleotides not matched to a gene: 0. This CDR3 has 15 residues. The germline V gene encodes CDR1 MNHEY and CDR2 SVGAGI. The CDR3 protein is CASSYSGQGNQPQHF. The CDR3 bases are TGTGCCAGCAGTTACTCGGGACAGGGGAATCAGCCCCAGCATTTT.